This TCR beta chain came from a study of neurological immune-mediated disorders. Trimming cost V 7 bases and J 2 bases, with 13 bases left between them. The germline V gene encodes CDR1 SNHLY and CDR2 FYNNEI. This CDR3 spans 14 amino acids. cDNA was made by 5'RACE with 10-nucleotide random UMIs. TCRdb processed the 5' RACE reads anew with MiXCR; each CDR3 protein has one entry. The profile shows 75,000 to 95,000 distinct CDR3 sequences, roughly 15% of them singletons. This clonotype was found many times. Its matching antigen is unknown. Source material was 2 million unsorted PBMCs, stored at -80 °C in RNAlater. General study results and limits: Falling below healthy controls, multiple sclerosis showed the least TCR clonal expansion, while HTLV-1-associated myelopathy showed the most.

This chain joins TRBV2 and TRBJ2-3; D perhaps matches TRBD2 (7 bases). The sample consisted of PBMCs. This receptor was identified in a middle-aged woman in good health. The CDR3 here is CASTPGGNTDTQYF. In nucleotides, the CDR3 is TGTGCCAGCACCCCGGGGGGCAACACAGATACGCAGTATTTT.